The 2 T cell receptor beta chains listed next were all sequenced from one sample in a study of regulatory T cells in long-lasting Graves disease. Building the TCR beta libraries relied on iRepertoire HTBI primers, and CDR3 regions underwent Arm-PCR. One entry per CDR3 protein results from TCRdb running MiXCR on the multiplex PCR reads. Of over 350,000 distinct CDR3 sequences listed, 14% to 15% are singletons. Documented time point: newly diagnosed GD, antithyroid drugs for less than 3 months. PBMC-derived RNA was used for the TCR library. This sample was also put to use in a study of T cells in Graves' hyperthyroidism and ophthalmopathy.

The sample here was peripheral blood mononuclear cells (PBMCs), taken at new diagnosis, from a patient treated with antithyroid drugs. The receptors originated from a woman aged 40 to 50 with Graves disease.

A word on this clonotype: The CDR3 does not close with the conserved phenylalanine or tryptophan, likely indicating a read error. V gene TRBV5-1 combines with J gene TRBJ2-3, with 7 bases matching TRBD1. Losses at the gene ends were 4 bases for V and 3 bases for J; bases not matched to a gene: 5. Germline CDR1 and CDR2: SGHRS and YFSETQ. CDR3 size: 14 residues. In nucleotides, the CDR3 is TGCGCCAGCAGCCCCCCAGGGGGAACAGATACGCAGTATCTT. The encoded protein is CASSPPGGTDTQYL.

In this sample, this clonotype turned up many times. V is TRBV9 and J is TRBJ2-5; 9 nucleotides agree with TRBD1. The CDR3 is 19 residues long. After removal of 0 bases from V and 5 bases from J, the junction contained 17 bases not matched to a gene. The germline V gene encodes CDR1 SGDLS and CDR2 YYNGEE. This CDR3 reads CASSVGISRGTGSRETQYF. In DNA, the CDR3 is TGTGCCAGCAGCGTAGGGATTAGTCGGGGGACAGGGTCTAGGGAGACCCAGTACTTC.